The sequence of this T cell receptor beta chain was determined in a study of blood T cell repertoires in COVID-19 (dated by TCRdb to between 2020 and 2021). Background for the entire study: Collaborator samples came from the United States, Italy and Spain and covered acute and convalescent phases of COVID-19. The prospective study material was composed of cDNA or gDNA derived from T cells, B-cell-depleted T cells, or PBMCs. The dataset comprised deeply sampled blood TCRbeta repertoires from subjects exposed to, actively infected with, or recovered from COVID-19. The repertoires were made available in a free public database intended to serve as a resource for research on the immune response to SARS-CoV-2. The samples were drawn from the first 160 participants of the ongoing ImmuneRACE study and from 1,254 subjects provided by 6 global collaborators. Sample metadata almost always included a de-identified subject ID, COVID-19 status, age in years and sex. Where available, HLA class I and class II types were taken from metadata supplied by the sample provider and were not determined by assay-based typing.

CDR1 and CDR2 were assigned from the germline V gene as SGHTA and FQGTGA. V was cut back by 0 bases and J by 0 bases, leaving a gap of 5 bases between them. Reading from cysteine to phenylalanine, the CDR3 counts 14 amino acids. CDR3 DNA only is kept here, 42 bases in frame from base 1. Overall study results and their limits: The amount of clinical and demographic metadata varied by source and participant and was provided uncurated.

Collaborating institutions collected whole blood in K2EDTA tubes following their own protocols. For TCRbeta analysis, collaborator samples were shipped as frozen whole blood, as isolated PBMCs, or as DNA extracted from either sample type. TCRbeta CDR3 regions were amplified from genomic DNA using the immunoSEQ Assay, a bias-controlled multiplex PCR. Turning to the authors' computational methods: Nucleated cell counts per sample were estimated from amplification of reference gene primers within the assay. Sequence reads were collapsed and filtered to measure the absolute abundance of every unique TCRbeta CDR3 rearrangement. For each sample, productive Simpson clonality was calculated by taking the square root of Simpson's diversity index across productive rearrangements. As stored in TCRdb, this immuneACCESS dataset retains in-frame rearrangements with V and J assigned. A fraction of the clones does not appear; measured against another copy, unresolved V genes explain less than half of the discrepancy, and the remainder lacks a known reason. D and trimming were read from the DNA, whereas the V and J calls and clone size are those reported in that table. The table for this sample lists 65,000 to 70,000 clones; over 85% of them were counted only once. The ten most abundant clones make up approximately 2.6% of the sample.

As concerns this clone: Its cognate antigen has yet to be identified. No much larger clone exists at a distance of one base, and base qualities are not known.

The source of this sequence is a man in his 70s with active COVID-19. The sequencing sample was made of peripheral blood. Recombination connected TRBV7-3 to TRBJ1-1; the D gene cannot be resolved reliably. The sequence in DNA is TGTGCCAGCAGCTTAACAGCTATGAACACTGAAGCTTTCTTT. Translated, it gives CASSLTAMNTEAFF.